What follows are 32 T cell receptor beta chains derived from one specimen sequenced in a study of resident and recirculating memory T cells in vitiligo. The assay was immunoSEQ multiplex PCR, and TCRdb's table has in-frame clones only and misses some. The repertoire includes 70,000 or so clones, approximately 93% of them detected once, and 4.9% sits in the top ten. Sequences were obtained from blood. These TCRs come from a male donor with vitiligo.

The chain links TRBV7-9 to TRBJ1-6; no definite D call. The CDR3 contains 15 residues. Deletions cut 4 bases from V and 10 bases from J, with 17 bases between. The germline gives CDR1 SEHNR, CDR2 FQNEAQ (reference sequence). CDR3 in amino acids: CASSSTVAGVSPLHF. CDR3 coding DNA: TGTGCCAGCAGCTCTACAGTGGCCGGGGTATCACCCCTCCACTTT.

The V and J genes are TRBV5-4 and TRBJ2-5, with 8 bases matching TRBD1. Losses at the gene ends were 4 bases for V and 6 bases for J; bases not matched to a gene: 8. This CDR3 spans 14 amino acids. CDR1 SGHNT and CDR2 YYREEE come from the germline V gene (reference sequence). Here the CDR3 DNA reads TGTGCCAGCAGCGCGCGACAGGGGCGGAAGACCCAGTACTTC. It is translated as CASSARQGRKTQYF.

The chain carries TRBV27 and TRBJ1-1; D is unclear. The CDR3 has 13 residues. Trimming stripped 2 bases from V and 1 base from J, with 5 bases between. Germline loops: CDR1 MNHEY, CDR2 SMNVEV (reference sequence). The CDR3 coding sequence is TGTGCCAGCAGTTTAACTCCGAACACTGAAGCTTTCTTT. Protein: CASSLTPNTEAFF.

J is TRBJ1-1 and V is TRBV7-2; D is perhaps TRBD1 (5 bases). Germline V lookup: CDR1 SGHTA, CDR2 FQGNSA. V was trimmed by 3 bases and J by 5 bases, leaving 13 bases between them. The CDR3 covers 14 residues. The CDR3 DNA reads TGTGCCAGCAGCTTCAGTCAAGGGGAAACTGAAGCTTTCTTT. It translates to CASSFSQGETEAFF.

The V call is TRBV7-9, the J call TRBJ2-7, with a tentative D call TRBD1 (5 bases). The V gene's germline CDR1 is SEHNR and CDR2 FQNEAQ (reference sequence). Trimming cost V 5 bases and J 2 bases, with 16 bases left between them. This CDR3 contains 15 residues. The CDR3 coding sequence is TGTGCCAGCAGCCGGGCCGGAACAGGACCCTACGAGCAGTACTTC. Protein: CASSRAGTGPYEQYF. Looking up the rest from reference TRBV7-9 and TRBJ2-7 gives the full variable domain: DTGVSQNPRHKITKRGQNVTFRCDPISEHNRLYWYRQTLGQGPEFLTYFQNEAQLEKSRLLSDRFSAERPKGSFSTLEIQRTEQGDSAMYLCASSRAGTGPYEQYFGPGTRLTVT.

The CDR3: CASNTPLGGGYTF. The DNA for the CDR3 is TGTGCCAGCAATACCCCGTTAGGGGGTGGCTACACCTTC. V is TRBV28 and J is TRBJ1-2; possibly TRBD1 for D (6 bases). The CDR3 has 13 residues. CDR1 is MDHEN and CDR2 is SYDVKM in the germline V gene. V was cut by 7 bases and J by 7 bases, with 16 bases left in between.

The chain recombines TRBV2 with TRBJ2-7, with 8 bases identical to TRBD1. This CDR3 comprises 12 residues. Germline V lookup: CDR1 SNHLY, CDR2 FYNNEI. V lost 7 bases, J lost 3 bases, and 2 bases stayed unmatched. In DNA form, the CDR3 reads TGTGCCAGCAACAGGGGGGTCTACGAGCAGTACTTC. This gives the protein CASNRGVYEQYF.

V usage is TRBV27 and J usage is TRBJ1-2, with 7 bases lining up with TRBD1. The CDR3 totals 12 residues. Germline V gene sequence: CDR1 MNHEY, CDR2 SMNVEV (reference sequence). Trimming removed 6 bases from V and 7 bases from J; junction bases left unmatched: 5. This CDR3 is CASSYRDSGYTF. CDR3 DNA: TGTGCCAGCAGCTACCGGGACAGTGGCTACACCTTC.

The J gene is TRBJ1-1, the V gene TRBV29-1; 7 bases match TRBD1. V shed 4 bases, J shed 5 bases, and the junction held 7 bases outside the gene matches. Germline CDR1 reads SQVTM; CDR2 reads ANQGSEA. This CDR3 contains 13 residues. CDR3 DNA: TGCAGCGTTGGAAGGGGGCAGGGGACTGAAGCTTTCTTT. It is translated as CSVGRGQGTEAFF.

The CDR3 region has the DNA TGTGCCAGCAGGGGGACTAGTTGGCCCCAAGAGACCCAGTACTTC. Amino acid sequence: CASRGTSWPQETQYF. The chain combines TRBV27 with TRBJ2-5, with 8 bases identical to TRBD2. Germline V CDR1 and CDR2: MNHEY, SMNVEV (reference sequence). The CDR3 has 15 residues. V trimming: 6 bases; J trimming: 1 base; junction bases outside the gene matches: 7.

The chain joins TRBV7-2 to TRBJ1-5, with a tentative D call TRBD1 (5 bases). The germline CDR1 and CDR2 sequences are SGHTA and FQGNSA. V dropped 7 bases and J dropped 6 bases, with 16 bases sitting between them. The CDR3 contains 14 residues. Written as DNA, the CDR3 is TGTGCCAGCACCACTTGGGCGGGGGGTCAGCCCCAGCATTTT. This translates into CASTTWAGGQPQHF.

V and J are TRBV28 and TRBJ2-5, with TRBD2 matching over 10 bases. V gave up 1 base and J gave up 8 bases; unmatched junction bases: 10. CDR1 and CDR2 from the germline V gene are MDHEN and SYDVKM. There are 16 residues in the CDR3. CDR3 nucleotides: TGTGCCAGCAGTTTATCTAGCGGGGGCCGCCGAGGTACCCAGTACTTC. It codes for CASSLSSGGRRGTQYF. The full variable domain, with the rest looked up from reference TRBV28 and TRBJ2-5, is DVKVTQSSRYLVKRTGEKVFLECVQDMDHENMFWYRQDPGLGLRLIYFSYDVKMKEKGDIPEGYSVSREKKERFSLILESASTNQTSMYLCASSLSSGGRRGTQYFGPGTRLLVL.

This chain connects TRBV30 to TRBJ1-6; D is possibly TRBD1 (5 bases). The CDR3 has 16 residues. Germline CDR1 GTSNPN, CDR2 SVGIG (reference sequence). V lost 2 bases to trimming and J lost 5 bases, with 16 bases between them. The CDR3 coding sequence is TGTGCCTGGAGTCCGCCAGAGGGACTAGATAATTCACCCCTCCACTTT. Its protein is CAWSPPEGLDNSPLHF.

The gene calls are TRBV27 and TRBJ1-1; 9 nucleotides line up with TRBD1. The CDR3 totals 13 residues. Losses at the gene ends were 5 bases for V and 4 bases for J; bases not matched to a gene: 2. Germline CDR1 is MNHEY and CDR2 is SMNVEV (reference sequence). The CDR3 region has the DNA TGTGCCAGCAGTCACAGGGGGCGCACTGAAGCTTTCTTT. This encodes CASSHRGRTEAFF.

The V and J genes are TRBV9 and TRBJ2-1; D is ambiguous. V lost 0 bases, J lost 0 bases, and 7 bases lay in between. The CDR3 spans 15 residues. From germline, CDR1 is SGDLS and CDR2 YYNGEE. The CDR3 here is CASSVDPSSYNEQFF. For the CDR3, the DNA is TGTGCCAGCAGCGTAGATCCTAGCTCCTACAATGAGCAGTTCTTC.

This clone appeared a single time. This rearrangement joins TRBV5-6 to TRBJ2-3, with D possibly being TRBD1 (5 bases). The V end was cut by 0 bases, the J end by 3 bases, with 8 bases between. The germline V gene has CDR1 SGHDT and CDR2 YYEEEE. CDR3 length: 14 residues. The CDR3 bases are TGTGCCAGCAGCTTGGGACAGTATACAGATACGCAGTATTTT. Translated, it gives CASSLGQYTDTQYF.

This clone showed up just once. The rearrangement uses TRBV27 and TRBJ1-3, with TRBD1 matching 9 bases. CDR3 length: 18 amino acids. Per the germline V gene, CDR1 is MNHEY and CDR2 is SMNVEV (reference sequence). V shed 5 bases, J shed 2 bases, and the junction held 13 bases outside the gene matches. CDR3 coding DNA: TGTGCCAGCAGTCACAAAGGACAGGGGACTTTGGCTGGAAACACCATATATTTT. Translation: CASSHKGQGTLAGNTIYF.

The chain uses TRBV30 and TRBJ1-1, with D unresolved. In germline, CDR1 is GTSNPN, CDR2 SVGIG (reference sequence). This CDR3 has 11 amino acids. Trimming took off 4 bases at V and 0 bases at J, with 3 bases between the two ends. This CDR3 reads CAWNLNTEAFF. The CDR3, as DNA: TGTGCCTGGAACTTGAACACTGAAGCTTTCTTT.

This sequence joins TRBV6-5 and TRBJ1-2; TRBD1 aligns across 9 bases. J gave up 6 bases and V 10 bases, and 6 bases lay outside the gene matches. CDR3 length: 12 residues. CDR1 MNHEY and CDR2 SVGAGI come from the germline V gene. CDR3 protein: CATGQGTNGYTF. The CDR3 coding sequence is TGTGCCACCGGACAGGGGACGAATGGCTACACCTTC.

The chain employs TRBV7-8 and TRBJ2-1; 10 nucleotides agree with TRBD1. This CDR3 has 15 residues. Trimming cost V 5 bases and J 8 bases; bases outside gene matches: 9. In germline, CDR1 is SGHVS, CDR2 FQNEAQ. The CDR3 region has the DNA TGTGCCAGCAGCCTCCCCGGACAGGGGGTCTATGAGCAGTTCTTC. Its translation: CASSLPGQGVYEQFF.

This chain joins TRBV7-3 and TRBJ1-2; 10 nucleotides match TRBD1. The CDR3 is 14 residues long. CDR1 SGHTA and CDR2 FQGTGA come from the germline V gene. J gave up 8 bases and V 8 bases, and 11 bases lay outside the gene matches. DNA for the CDR3: TGTGCCAGCGGACTGGGGACAGGGGTGCGGGGCTACACCTTC. It translates to CASGLGTGVRGYTF.

This clone was counted once. This chain uses TRBV2 with TRBJ2-1, with 16 bases identical to TRBD2. Germline V CDR1 and CDR2: SNHLY, FYNNEI. Losses at the gene ends were 7 bases for V and 12 bases for J; bases not matched to a gene: 3. The CDR3 spans 13 residues. As DNA, the CDR3 is TGTGCCAGCAAGGGACTAGCGGGGGGGCCGCAGTTCTTC. Its translation: CASKGLAGGPQFF.

The chain couples TRBV7-2 to TRBJ1-4, with TRBD1 as a possible D gene (6 bases). Per the germline V gene, CDR1 is SGHTA and CDR2 is FQGNSA. The CDR3 length is 14 residues. Deletions cut 5 bases from V and 8 bases from J, with 15 bases between. CDR3 sequence reads: CASSNAPGEEKLFF. The CDR3, as DNA: TGTGCCAGCAGCAACGCCCCAGGGGAAGAAAAACTGTTTTTT.

The J gene is TRBJ2-1, the V gene TRBV21-1; the table assigns TRBD1, which was not confirmed against the DNA. TRBV21-1 is designated a pseudogene. CDR3 length: 15 amino acids. The CDR3 nucleotides read TGTGCCAGCACGCAAATAGGGGGTCTTAACAATGAGCAGTTCTTC. Protein product: CASTQIGGLNNEQFF.

The genes are TRBV7-8 and TRBJ1-1, with D perhaps matching TRBD1 (6 bases). The V gene's germline CDR1 is SGHVS and CDR2 FQNEAQ. The CDR3 contains 17 residues. Trimming removed 6 bases at V and 1 base at J, with 21 bases between. The CDR3 sequence is CASRANRVKSRNTEAFF. The CDR3 DNA is TGTGCCAGCAGAGCAAACAGGGTTAAAAGTAGGAACACTGAAGCTTTCTTT.

V usage is TRBV7-9 and J usage is TRBJ2-7, with TRBD1 identical over 8 bases. Per germline, CDR1 SEHNR and CDR2 FQNEAQ (reference sequence). The CDR3 sequence is 13 residues long. V shed 7 bases, J shed 7 bases, and the junction held 9 bases outside the gene matches. The CDR3: CASTAPGQVEQYF. DNA of the CDR3: TGTGCCAGCACAGCTCCGGGACAGGTTGAGCAGTACTTC.

The chain combines TRBV2 with TRBJ1-2; D call uncertain. The CDR3 contains 12 residues. Germline CDR1 and CDR2: SNHLY and FYNNEI. V gave up 2 bases and J gave up 4 bases, with 5 bases separating them. CDR3: CASSEWSYGYTF. CDR3 nucleotides: TGTGCCAGCAGTGAATGGAGCTATGGCTACACCTTC.

The CDR3 sequence is CASSLWRQDNQPQHF. The CDR3 coding sequence is TGTGCCAGTAGTTTGTGGCGACAGGACAATCAGCCCCAGCATTTT. The chain carries TRBV19 and TRBJ1-5; D might be TRBD1 (6 bases). The CDR3 loop spans 15 amino acids. CDR1 and CDR2 (germline): LNHDA, SQIVND (reference sequence). The ends were cut back, 5 bases at V and 3 bases at J, with 14 bases in the middle.

V and J are TRBV25-1 and TRBJ2-1; 8 nucleotides match TRBD2. The length of the CDR3 is 15 residues. Germline CDR1 and CDR2: MGHDK and SYGVNS. V lost 4 bases to trimming and J lost 12 bases; unmatched junction nucleotides: 14. DNA of the CDR3: TGTGCCAGCAGTGCGCCGGGACTAGGAGTGGTGGGGCAGTTCTTC. Residues: CASSAPGLGVVGQFF. The whole variable domain, remainder taken from reference TRBV25-1 and TRBJ2-1, is EADIYQTPRYLVIGTGKKITLECSQTMGHDKMYWYQQDPGMELHLIHYSYGVNSTEKGDLSSESTVSRIRTEHFPLTLESARPSHTSQYLCASSAPGLGVVGQFFGPGTRLTVL.

The chain combines TRBV7-8 with TRBJ1-3; D possibly corresponds to TRBD1 (5 bases). CDR3 size: 14 residues. The germline gives CDR1 SGHVS, CDR2 FQNEAQ. The germline V and J ends were trimmed by 0 bases and 8 bases, with 11 bases remaining between them. CDR3 sequence: CASSLARAADTIYF. The CDR3 DNA sequence: TGTGCCAGCAGCTTAGCCAGGGCCGCGGACACCATATATTTT.

The V and J genes are TRBV6-5 and TRBJ1-1; D perhaps matches TRBD1 (5 bases). In germline, CDR1 is MNHEY, CDR2 SVGAGI. The CDR3 covers 14 residues. The V end lost 7 bases, the J end lost 3 bases, and 15 bases lay between the germline ends. The DNA of the CDR3 is TGTGCCAGCACCGCTCAGTGGGGGGACACTGAAGCTTTCTTT. Translated: CASTAQWGDTEAFF.

The rearrangement uses TRBV30 and TRBJ1-5, with no clear D. This CDR3 has 12 amino acids. Trimming pared 1 base from V and 7 bases from J, leaving 8 bases between. Germline V gene sequence: CDR1 GTSNPN, CDR2 SVGIG (reference sequence). Here the CDR3 DNA reads TGTGCCTGGAGTGGACTTGGCCAGCCCCAGCATTTT. It specifies CAWSGLGQPQHF.